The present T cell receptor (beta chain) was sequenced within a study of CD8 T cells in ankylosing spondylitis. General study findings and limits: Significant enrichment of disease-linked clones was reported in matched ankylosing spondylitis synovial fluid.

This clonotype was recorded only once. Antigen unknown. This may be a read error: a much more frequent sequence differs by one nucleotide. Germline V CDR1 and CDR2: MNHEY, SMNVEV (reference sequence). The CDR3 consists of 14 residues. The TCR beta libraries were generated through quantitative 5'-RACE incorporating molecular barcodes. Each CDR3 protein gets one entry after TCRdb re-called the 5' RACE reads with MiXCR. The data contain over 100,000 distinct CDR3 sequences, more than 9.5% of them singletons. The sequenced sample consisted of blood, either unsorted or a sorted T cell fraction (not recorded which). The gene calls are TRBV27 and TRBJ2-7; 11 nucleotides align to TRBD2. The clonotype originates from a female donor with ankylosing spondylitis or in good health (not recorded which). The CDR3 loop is CASRPLAGGYEQCF. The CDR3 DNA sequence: TGTGCCAGCAGACCTCTAGCGGGAGGATACGAGCAGTGCTTC.